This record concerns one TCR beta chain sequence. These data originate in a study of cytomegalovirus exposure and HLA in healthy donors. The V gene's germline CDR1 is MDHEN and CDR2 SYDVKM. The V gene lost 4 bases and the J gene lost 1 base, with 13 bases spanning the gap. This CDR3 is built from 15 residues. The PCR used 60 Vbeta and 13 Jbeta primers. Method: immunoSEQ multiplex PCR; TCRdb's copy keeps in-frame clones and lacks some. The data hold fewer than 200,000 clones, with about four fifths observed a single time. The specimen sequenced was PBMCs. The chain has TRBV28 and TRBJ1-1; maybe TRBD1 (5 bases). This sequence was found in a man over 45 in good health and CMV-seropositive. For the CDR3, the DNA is TGTGCCAGCAGTTCCCCTTCCCAGGGGAACACTGAAGCTTTCTTT. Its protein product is CASSSPSQGNTEAFF. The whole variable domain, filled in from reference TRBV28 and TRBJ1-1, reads DVKVTQSSRYLVKRTGEKVFLECVQDMDHENMFWYRQDPGLGLRLIYFSYDVKMKEKGDIPEGYSVSREKKERFSLILESASTNQTSMYLCASSSPSQGNTEAFFGQGTRLTVV.